The TCR beta chain under discussion was sequenced for a study of blood T cell repertoires in COVID-19. Overall study: T cells, B-cell-depleted T cells, or PBMCs provided the cDNA or gDNA that served as material.

Measured with immunoSEQ multiplex PCR; TCRdb has only the in-frame clones, and not every one. The sample shows about 100,000 clones, 65% to 90% of them seen only once. Deletions cut 0 bases from V and 10 bases from J, with 14 bases between. Germline CDR1 is SGHRS and CDR2 is YFSETQ. The CDR3 totals 14 residues. This TCR came from a woman aged 50 to 60 who had recovered from COVID-19. V gene TRBV5-1 combines with J gene TRBJ2-1, with D possibly being TRBD2 (5 bases). Sequencing used PBMCs or T cells enriched from blood (not recorded which). The CDR3 DNA reads TGCGCCAGCAGCTTGGCCGACGACTACCCAGAGCAGTTCTTC. Translating gives CASSLADDYPEQFF.